Below are 8 T cell receptor beta chains sequenced from a single sample in a study of cytomegalovirus exposure and HLA in healthy donors. Researchers ran the PCR with 60 Vbeta and 13 Jbeta primers. The table came from immunoSEQ multiplex PCR; TCRdb's copy has only in-frame clones and leaves some out. The sample has approximately 170,000 clones, around 85% seen once. The sequenced material came from PBMCs. These receptors were obtained from a human donor in good health.

The V call is TRBV10-3, the J call TRBJ2-3, with 11 bases identical to TRBD2. Trimming at V came to 4 bases and at J to 6 bases, leaving 6 bases not matched to a gene. The CDR3 loop spans 15 amino acids. Germline CDR1 ENHRY, CDR2 SYGVKD. CDR3 sequence (DNA): TGTGCCATCAGTGTCCTAGCGGGGGGATCCGATACGCAGTATTTT. This translates into CAISVLAGGSDTQYF.

This clone was found a few times. This rearrangement joins TRBV5-4 to TRBJ2-1; tentatively, D is TRBD1 (5 bases). CDR3 length equals 15 residues. With 1 base removed from V and 0 bases from J, the gap between germline ends came to 8 bases. The germline CDR1 and CDR2 sequences are SGHNT and YYREEE (reference sequence). The CDR3 here is CASSLSGASYNEQFF. In DNA, the CDR3 is TGTGCCAGCAGCTTGAGTGGGGCCTCCTACAATGAGCAGTTCTTC.

This chain joins TRBV2 and TRBJ1-5; 9 bases are a match to TRBD1. Germline lookup yields CDR1 SNHLY and CDR2 FYNNEI. V shed 7 bases and J 3 bases; nucleotides not matched to a gene: 7. This CDR3 has 15 amino acids. The CDR3: CASNLDRGNNQPQHF. CDR3 sequence (DNA): TGTGCCAGCAACCTAGACAGGGGGAACAATCAGCCCCAGCATTTT.

CDR3 region: CASSQNPPGSYEQYF. CDR3 sequence (DNA): TGCGCCAGCAGCCAAAATCCCCCAGGCTCCTACGAGCAGTACTTC. The chain joins TRBV4-3 to TRBJ2-7, with D hard to call. Germline CDR1 LGHNA, CDR2 YSLEER. The CDR3 covers 15 residues. Trimming shortened V by 2 bases and J by 0 bases, and 11 bases separated the two germline ends.

V is TRBV19 and J is TRBJ1-6, with unresolved D. The germline CDR1 and CDR2 sequences are LNHDA and SQIVND (reference sequence). The V end lost 3 bases, the J end lost 6 bases, and 9 bases lay between the germline ends. The CDR3 spans 14 residues. In DNA form, the CDR3 reads TGTGCCAGTAGTATGGTACAGTTTAATTCACCCCTCCACTTT. Amino acids: CASSMVQFNSPLHF.

The chain links TRBV7-3 to TRBJ2-7, with D unresolved. The CDR3 covers 13 residues. V lost 6 bases to trimming and J lost 0 bases, with 9 bases between them. Per the germline V gene, CDR1 is SGHTA and CDR2 is FQGTGA. This CDR3 reads CASSPEHSYEQYF. In DNA form, the CDR3 reads TGTGCCAGCAGTCCTGAGCACTCCTACGAGCAGTACTTC. Using reference TRBV7-3 and TRBJ2-7 for the parts outside the CDR3, the full variable domain is GAGVSQTPSNKVTEKGKYVELRCDPISGHTALYWYRQSLGQGPEFLIYFQGTGAADDSGLPNDRFFAVRPEGSVSTLKIQRTERGDSAVYLCASSPEHSYEQYFGPGTRLTVT.

J is TRBJ2-5 and V is TRBV11-3, with TRBD2 identical over 13 bases. The CDR3 is 16 amino acids. Germline V lookup: CDR1 SGHNT, CDR2 YENEEA. The trim removed 5 bases at V and 5 bases at J, leaving 8 bases unmatched. CDR3 sequence (DNA): TGTGCCAGCAGCAGACTAGCGGGGGGCCGTCCGGAGACCCAGTACTTC. Protein: CASSRLAGGRPETQYF.

The V gene is TRBV7-9, the J gene TRBJ2-7; tentatively, D is TRBD1 (6 bases). The CDR3 loop spans 15 amino acids. Trimming shortened V by 5 bases and J by 0 bases, and 14 bases separated the two germline ends. CDR1 SEHNR and CDR2 FQNEAQ come from the germline V gene (reference sequence). CDR3 sequence (DNA): TGTGCCAGCAGCCCCGACAGGAGCGGCTCCTACGAGCAGTACTTC. Encoded protein: CASSPDRSGSYEQYF.